The 25 T cell receptor beta chains given below trace back to one sample, sequenced in a study of CD8 T cells in ankylosing spondylitis. In TCRdb, the 5' RACE reads were re-called with MiXCR into one record per CDR3 protein. This sample carries just over 350,000 distinct CDR3 sequences, about 20% of them seen once, and the ten largest clones take less than 15%. Sequencing was carried out using blood, either unsorted or a sorted T cell fraction (not recorded which). All receptors come from a male donor with ankylosing spondylitis or in good health (not recorded which).

This clonotype has more than one count but fewer than ten. CDR3 amino acids: CASSLEWTGTYEQYF. In DNA, the CDR3 is TGCGCCAGCAGCTTGGAGTGGACAGGGACATACGAGCAGTACTTC. V and J are TRBV5-1 and TRBJ2-7; 8 bases are shared with TRBD1. The CDR3 runs 15 residues. Germline CDR1 and CDR2: SGHRS and YFSETQ. J gave up 4 bases and V 0 bases, and 6 bases lay outside the gene matches.

The chain is built from TRBV7-6 and TRBJ2-7, with 7 bases identical to TRBD2. Unmatched junction bases numbered 6, after V lost 2 bases and J lost 2 bases. This CDR3 is built from 15 residues. Germline-derived CDR1 and CDR2 are SGHVS and FNYEAQ. The CDR3 DNA follows: TGTGCCAGCAGCTTATGGGAGGGGTCTGCCTACGAGCAGTACTTC. It is translated as CASSLWEGSAYEQYF. The full variable domain, in which reference TRBV7-6 and TRBJ2-7 provide the parts outside the CDR3, is GAGVSQSPRYKVTKRGQDVALRCDPISGHVSLYWYRQALGQGPEFLTYFNYEAQQDKSGLPNDRFSAERPEGSISTLTIQRTEQRDSAMYRCASSLWEGSAYEQYFGPGTRLTVT.

This clonotype has only a few counts. J is TRBJ2-5 and V is TRBV6-1; the match to TRBD1 covers 7 bases. In germline, CDR1 is MNHNS, CDR2 SASEGT. This CDR3 has 15 amino acids. The trim removed 3 bases at V and 5 bases at J, leaving 9 bases unmatched. The CDR3 loop is CASSELTGERETQYF. Here the CDR3 DNA reads TGTGCCAGCAGTGAGCTTACAGGGGAGAGGGAGACCCAGTACTTC.

This clonotype was recorded a few times. The chain is built from TRBV27 and TRBJ2-7, with unresolved D. The germline V and J ends were trimmed by 6 bases and 2 bases, with 14 bases remaining between them. The CDR3 sequence is 14 residues long. CDR1 and CDR2 from the germline V gene are MNHEY and SMNVEV (reference sequence). The chain's CDR3 is CASRPGPSPYEQYF. CDR3 nucleotide sequence: TGTGCCAGCAGACCGGGCCCCAGCCCCTACGAGCAGTACTTC.

This clonotype was observed at least ten times. The chain joins TRBV12-3 or TRBV12-4 to TRBJ2-2; 11 nucleotides line up with TRBD2. V lost 2 bases and J lost 5; bases outside the gene matches: 1. The CDR3 has 15 amino acids. The DNA of the CDR3 is TGTGCCAGCAGTTTACTAGCGGGGGGAACCGGGGAGCTGTTTTTT. This sequence encodes CASSLLAGGTGELFF.

The chain recombines TRBV5-6 with TRBJ2-3; D is perhaps TRBD1 (6 bases). This CDR3 has 15 amino acids. V lost 7 bases and J 5 bases, leaving 20 bases between the germline ends. CDR1 is SGHDT, CDR2 YYEEEE, per germline. This CDR3 reads CASGPGQLCVDTQYF. The CDR3 DNA sequence: TGTGCCAGCGGCCCCGGACAGCTTTGCGTAGATACGCAGTATTTT.

This clonotype was observed a few times. This chain connects TRBV4-1 to TRBJ1-3, with D unresolved. Per germline, CDR1 MGHRA and CDR2 YSYEKL. The CDR3 runs to 14 residues. Trimming pared 1 base from V and 1 base from J, leaving 5 bases between. The CDR3 DNA is TGCGCCAGCAGCCAAGCACAGTCTGGAAACACCATATATTTT. Translated: CASSQAQSGNTIYF.

This clonotype was observed a handful of times. This chain uses TRBV15 with TRBJ2-7, with D possibly being TRBD2 (6 bases). V was cut by 8 bases and J by 6 bases, with 17 bases left in between. Germline-derived CDR1 and CDR2 are LNHNV and YYDKDF (reference sequence). The CDR3 covers 13 residues. The CDR3 sequence is CATYARGRGEQYF. CDR3 nucleotides: TGTGCCACCTATGCGCGGGGTCGTGGCGAGCAGTACTTC. Full variable domain (remainder filled in from reference TRBV15 and TRBJ2-7): DAMVIQNPRYQVTQFGKPVTLSCSQTLNHNVMYWYQQKSSQAPKLLFHYYDKDFNNEADTPDNFQSRRPNTSFCFLDIRSPGLGDTAMYLCATYARGRGEQYFGPGTRLTVT.

The chain carries TRBV24-1 and TRBJ2-7; 7 nucleotides match TRBD1. The germline V gene encodes CDR1 KGHDR and CDR2 SFDVKD. V lost 4 bases and J lost 2; bases outside the gene matches: 7. The CDR3 covers 15 residues. CDR3 in DNA: TGTGCCACCAGTGAGGGGCAGGGGGTGGCCTACGAGCAGTACTTC. It encodes CATSEGQGVAYEQYF.

This clonotype was detected only a few times. The rearrangement links TRBV4-1 to TRBJ2-7; a weak D match, TRBD1 (6 bases). V was trimmed by 3 bases and J by 3 bases, leaving 9 bases between them. Per germline, CDR1 MGHRA and CDR2 YSYEKL. This CDR3 is 13 amino acids long. Written as DNA, the CDR3 is TGCGCCAGCAGCCAGCAACAGGGCTACGAGCAGTACTTC. Translation gives CASSQQQGYEQYF.

This clonotype has just a few counts. This rearrangement joins TRBV27 to TRBJ2-7; weak D call: TRBD1 (6 bases). Between the trimmed V and J ends, which lost 2 bases and 5 bases, there was a span of 13 bases. Germline V gene data show CDR1 as MNHEY and CDR2 as SMNVEV (reference sequence). The CDR3 consists of 14 residues. The DNA for the CDR3 is TGTGCCAGCAGTTTAGTAGCCAGGGGCAACGAGCAGTACTTC. Its translation: CASSLVARGNEQYF.

V and J are TRBV12-3 or TRBV12-4 and TRBJ2-2; no clear D. V was pared by 4 bases and J by 3 bases, with 12 bases between. The CDR3 sequence is 15 residues long. CDR3 amino acids: CASSWSLADTGELFF. The CDR3 nucleotides are TGTGCCAGCAGTTGGAGCCTCGCCGACACCGGGGAGCTGTTTTTT.

The V and J genes are TRBV20-1 and TRBJ1-2, with a possible D match to TRBD1 (6 bases). In germline, CDR1 is DFQATT, CDR2 SNEGSKA (reference sequence). The CDR3 extends over 11 amino acids. V was shortened by 5 bases and J by 7 bases, with 11 bases between the two germline ends. CDR3 nucleotide sequence: TGCAGTGCTCCACAGACAGGTGGCTACACCTTC. Translation gives CSAPQTGGYTF.

The sample holds a few counts of this clonotype. The V call is TRBV28, the J call TRBJ2-1; 8 bases line up with TRBD2. J gave up 7 bases and V 5 bases, and 16 bases lay outside the gene matches. Germline V gene data show CDR1 as MDHEN and CDR2 as SYDVKM. The CDR3 spans 17 residues. CDR3 region: CASSARLGGGRANEQFF. The CDR3 coding sequence is TGTGCCAGCAGTGCGAGACTCGGGGGGGGCCGCGCAAATGAGCAGTTCTTC.

The chain is built from TRBV4-2 and TRBJ1-6, with D unresolved. Germline-derived CDR1 and CDR2 are LGHNA and YNFKEQ. V lost 2 bases to trimming and J lost 8 bases, with 10 bases between them. The CDR3 length is 14 residues. Here the CDR3 reads CASSQYPSHSPLHF. The CDR3 coding sequence is TGTGCCAGCAGCCAATATCCGTCCCATTCACCCCTCCACTTT.

Ten or more counts support this clonotype. This chain links TRBV28 with TRBJ2-5, with 7 bases lining up with TRBD1. The CDR3 is made up of 16 amino acids. V lost 7 bases and J lost 0; bases outside the gene matches: 11. Looked up from germline, CDR1 is MDHEN and CDR2 is SYDVKM. The CDR3 DNA follows: TGTGCCAGCAACCCTCAGACCGGGACAGACCAAGAGACCCAGTACTTC. Its protein is CASNPQTGTDQETQYF.

The V call is TRBV6-1, the J call TRBJ2-7, with a possible D match to TRBD2 (7 bases). This CDR3 comprises 14 residues. V lost 5 bases to trimming and J lost 6 bases, with 17 bases between them. Germline V gene sequence: CDR1 MNHNS, CDR2 SASEGT. CDR3 loop: CASSLGGAGGEQYF. CDR3 DNA sequence: TGTGCCAGCAGTCTGGGGGGGGCGGGCGGCGAGCAGTACTTC.

The chain combines TRBV20-1 with TRBJ2-1, with 9 bases identical to TRBD2. There are 13 residues in the CDR3. V was pared by 6 bases and J by 8 bases, with 8 bases of the junction left unmatched. Germline V gene lookup returns CDR1 DFQATT and CDR2 SNEGSKA (reference sequence). This CDR3 is CSARGLALDEQFF. CDR3 nucleotide sequence: TGCAGTGCCCGGGGACTAGCCCTGGATGAGCAGTTCTTC.

The gene calls are TRBV2 and TRBJ2-3, with a possible D match to TRBD2 (5 bases). The CDR3 runs 12 residues. The germline V gene encodes CDR1 SNHLY and CDR2 FYNNEI. The V end was cut by 6 bases, the J end by 12 bases, with 16 bases between. Here the CDR3 reads CASSGMASLQYF. CDR3 in DNA: TGTGCCAGCAGCGGGATGGCTTCGCTCCAGTATTTT.

This chain connects TRBV2 to TRBJ2-7; unclear D gene. The CDR3 loop spans 17 amino acids. Trimming removed 0 bases from V and 1 base from J, with 16 bases in between. Germline lookup yields CDR1 SNHLY and CDR2 FYNNEI. The CDR3 DNA reads as TGTGCCAGCAGTGAAGCATTGGCAAGGTCCTCTTCCTACGAGCAGTACTTC. It yields the protein CASSEALARSSSYEQYF.

The rearrangement uses TRBV12-3 or TRBV12-4 and TRBJ2-3, with 7 nucleotides matching TRBD2. V shed 3 bases, J shed 6 bases, and the junction held 6 bases outside the gene matches. This CDR3 spans 14 amino acids. The CDR3 reads CASSFETSYDTQYF. The CDR3 DNA sequence: TGTGCCAGCAGTTTCGAGACTAGCTATGATACGCAGTATTTT.

This clonotype was found a few times. V usage is TRBV6-5 and J usage is TRBJ2-7; perhaps TRBD1 as D (6 bases). CDR3 length equals 13 residues. With 2 bases removed from V and 6 bases from J, the gap between germline ends came to 11 bases. The germline V gene encodes CDR1 MNHEY and CDR2 SVGAGI. CDR3 nucleotide sequence: TGTGCCAGCAGTTACACAACAGGGTTCGAGCAGTACTTC. As protein: CASSYTTGFEQYF.

The chain is built from TRBV29-1 and TRBJ2-7, with a possible D match to TRBD1 (6 bases). The V end was cut by 6 bases, the J end by 6 bases, with 12 bases between. The CDR3 contains 11 residues. Per germline, CDR1 SQVTM and CDR2 ANQGSEA. The CDR3 coding sequence is TGCAGCGTGTCCGGGACATTCGAGCAGTACTTC. Protein: CSVSGTFEQYF.

V gene TRBV12-3 or TRBV12-4 combines with J gene TRBJ2-3; D remains unclear. The CDR3 is 12 residues long. Deletions cut 4 bases from V and 6 bases from J, with 8 bases between. The CDR3, as DNA: TGTGCCAGCAGTTCCGGGTGGGATACGCAGTATTTT. It codes for CASSSGWDTQYF.

The CDR3 is CASSPHYGTEDTDTQYF. In nucleotides, the CDR3 is TGTGCCAGCAGCCCCCACTACGGGACAGAAGACACAGATACGCAGTATTTT. The gene calls are TRBV7-9 and TRBJ2-3, with 7 bases that match TRBD1. CDR1 and CDR2 from the germline V gene are SEHNR and FQNEAQ (reference sequence). V shed 5 bases, J shed 2 bases, and the junction held 13 bases outside the gene matches. CDR3 length: 17 amino acids.